The 32 T cell receptor beta chains below come from one sample, sequenced in a study of blood T cell repertoires in COVID-19. Assay used: immunoSEQ multiplex PCR; TCRdb lists only in-frame clones, some missing. The sample has 110,000 to 150,000 clones; approximately 87% are singletons. Specimen: peripheral blood. These TCRs come from a human donor in a cohort sampled during active COVID-19.

The chain joins TRBV5-6 to TRBJ2-7, with TRBD2 identical over 12 bases. Germline lookup yields CDR1 SGHDT and CDR2 YYEEEE. This CDR3 contains 14 residues. V shed 1 base, J shed 12 bases, and the junction held 8 bases outside the gene matches. The CDR3 nucleotides read TGTGCCAGCAGCTTGTGGACTAGCGGGATCTCTAGGTACGTC. This translates into CASSLWTSGISRYV.

The rearrangement links TRBV7-8 to TRBJ1-3; D gene ambiguous. Germline values: CDR1 SGHVS, CDR2 FQNEAQ. V was clipped by 2 bases and J by 0 bases, with 11 bases between them. The CDR3 loop spans 16 amino acids. In DNA, the CDR3 is TGTGCCAGCAGCTTATCATCTCCCAGCTCTGGAAACACCATATATTTT. Its protein product is CASSLSSPSSGNTIYF.

This clone appeared a single time. Relative to the germline gene, one junction end is altered; a read error may explain this. The chain carries TRBV19 and TRBJ1-2; D remains ambiguous. The CDR3 has 13 residues. The V gene's germline CDR1 is LNHDA and CDR2 SQIVND (reference sequence). This CDR3 reads CASRIGPLYGYTF. Written as DNA, the CDR3 is TGTGCCAGTAGGATAGGGCCTCTCTATGGCTACACCTTC.

The chain couples TRBV15 to TRBJ1-5; D is undetermined. CDR3 length equals 15 residues. CDR1 and CDR2 (germline): LNHNV, YYDKDF (reference sequence). Trimming cost V 1 base and J 0 bases, with 7 bases left between them. The CDR3 loop reads CATSRGQASNQPQHF. As DNA, the CDR3 is TGTGCCACCAGCAGAGGGCAGGCTAGCAATCAGCCCCAGCATTTT.

CDR3 nucleotides: TGTGCCAGCTTCAGGGAGCTAGCGGGAGGTGGCTCCTACGAGCAGTACGTC. Translation: CASFRELAGGGSYEQYV. This chain uses TRBV21-1 with TRBJ2-7; the table's D call of TRBD2 was not tested on the DNA. TRBV21-1 corresponds to a pseudogene. This CDR3 has 17 residues.

The chain's CDR3 is CASSRGTGSNTEAFF. The CDR3 DNA reads as TGCGCCAGCAGCAGGGGGACAGGATCGAACACTGAAGCTTTCTTT. The chain uses TRBV5-1 and TRBJ1-1; 8 bases line up with TRBD1. V gave up 4 bases and J gave up 1 base; unmatched junction bases: 6. Germline values: CDR1 SGHRS, CDR2 YFSETQ. This CDR3 spans 15 amino acids.

This clone has just a few counts. V usage is TRBV7-9 and J usage is TRBJ1-5; no clear D. In germline, CDR1 is SEHNR, CDR2 FQNEAQ (reference sequence). V shed 0 bases and J shed 3 bases, with 6 bases lying between them. This CDR3 spans 14 amino acids. The CDR3 nucleotides read TGTGCCAGCAGCTTAGCTGGCCTCAATCAGCCCCAGCATTTT. Residues: CASSLAGLNQPQHF.

The chain couples TRBV27 to TRBJ2-2; perhaps TRBD2 as D (5 bases). CDR1 is MNHEY and CDR2 is SMNVEV in the germline V gene (reference sequence). V was clipped by 3 bases and J by 1 base, with 6 bases between them. This CDR3 region has 14 residues. DNA of the CDR3: TGTGCCAGCAGTTTTCGGGAGAACACCGGGGAGCTGTTTTTT. Amino acids: CASSFRENTGELFF.

This clone showed up just a few times. The rearrangement uses TRBV28 and TRBJ2-7, with 7 bases aligning to TRBD2. After removal of 4 bases from V and 7 bases from J, the junction contained 10 bases not matched to a gene. CDR3 length equals 14 residues. Germline CDR1 and CDR2: MDHEN and SYDVKM. CDR3 nucleotides: TGTGCCAGCAGTTCCATCGCGGGAGCTGGGGAGCAGTACGTC. It codes for CASSSIAGAGEQYV.

J is TRBJ2-1 and V is TRBV7-2, with 10 nucleotides matching TRBD2. The CDR3 is 14 residues long. Germline V CDR1 and CDR2: SGHTA, FQGNSA. After removal of 5 bases from V and 8 bases from J, the junction contained 6 bases not matched to a gene. The CDR3 sequence is CASSTGTSVYEQFF. The CDR3 region has the DNA TGTGCCAGCAGCACCGGGACTAGCGTTTATGAGCAGTTCTTC.

The J gene is TRBJ2-1, the V gene TRBV10-3; D is ambiguous. Trimming shortened V by 6 bases and J by 0 bases, and 12 bases separated the two germline ends. CDR3 length: 15 amino acids. Germline values: CDR1 ENHRY, CDR2 SYGVKD. CDR3 in amino acids: CAIRTDASSYNEQFF. The DNA for the CDR3 is TGTGCCATCAGAACAGACGCGAGCTCCTACAATGAGCAGTTCTTC.

The V gene is TRBV14, the J gene TRBJ2-5, with no clear D. CDR1 is SGHDN and CDR2 is FVKESK in the germline V gene. The CDR3 covers 13 residues. Trimming removed 5 bases from V and 2 bases from J, with 9 bases in between. CDR3 in amino acids: CASSAELQETQYF. CDR3 bases: TGTGCCAGCAGCGCAGAATTACAAGAGACCCAGTACTTC.

The chain carries TRBV7-2 and TRBJ2-3; 9 bases are shared with TRBD1. Germline CDR1 SGHTA, CDR2 FQGNSA. The CDR3 is 14 residues long. Trimming removed 5 bases from V and 12 bases from J; junction bases left unmatched: 12. CDR3 sequence (DNA): TGTGCCAGCAGCCGCCCCGACCAGGACAGGGGACAGTATTTT. Amino acids: CASSRPDQDRGQYF.

The V gene is TRBV9, the J gene TRBJ1-2, with 8 bases aligning to TRBD1. The CDR3 runs 17 residues. V lost 4 bases to trimming and J lost 0 bases; unmatched junction nucleotides: 11. In germline, CDR1 is SGDLS, CDR2 YYNGEE. CDR3 in DNA: TGTGCCAGCAGCCCCCTCGGACAGGGCCTCTCTAACTATGGCTACACCTTC. Its translation is CASSPLGQGLSNYGYTF. Full variable domain (remainder filled in from reference TRBV9 and TRBJ1-2): DSGVTQTPKHLITATGQRVTLRCSPRSGDLSVYWYQQSLDQGLQFLIQYYNGEERAKGNILERFSAQQFPDLHSELNLSSLELGDSALYFCASSPLGQGLSNYGYTFGSGTRLTVV.

The chain couples TRBV11-3 to TRBJ2-3, with 10 nucleotides matching TRBD1. Germline CDR1 SGHNT, CDR2 YENEEA. The CDR3 is made up of 15 amino acids. J gave up 3 bases and V 5 bases, and 5 bases lay outside the gene matches. CDR3 DNA: TGTGCCAGCAGCGGCGACAGGGGGCGAACAGATACGCAGTATTTT. Its translation: CASSGDRGRTDTQYF.

The chain recombines TRBV6-5 with TRBJ2-2, with 7 bases fitting TRBD2. The length of the CDR3 is 16 residues. Looked up from germline, CDR1 is MNHEY and CDR2 is SVGAGI. Trimming at V came to 0 bases and at J to 5 bases, leaving 6 bases not matched to a gene. CDR3 region: CASSYSGGIGTGELFF. CDR3 DNA: TGTGCCAGCAGTTACTCGGGAGGGATTGGGACCGGGGAGCTGTTTTTT.

The J gene is TRBJ2-3, the V gene TRBV7-9; 12 bases agree with TRBD2. The trim removed 2 bases at V and 0 bases at J, leaving 3 bases unmatched. The CDR3 contains 17 residues. CDR1 is SEHNR, CDR2 FQNEAQ, per germline (reference sequence). The CDR3 loop is CASSLRTSGASTDTQYF. The CDR3 DNA follows: TGTGCCAGCAGCTTACGGACTAGCGGGGCTAGCACAGATACGCAGTATTTT.

The chain joins TRBV19 to TRBJ1-2; TRBD1 matches 7 bases. Germline V gene lookup returns CDR1 LNHDA and CDR2 SQIVND (reference sequence). Trimming cost V 4 bases and J 2 bases; bases outside gene matches: 1. The CDR3 runs to 13 residues. CDR3 residues: CASSKGQNYGYTF. DNA of the CDR3: TGTGCCAGTAGTAAGGGACAGAACTATGGCTACACCTTC.

This clone appeared once. V gene TRBV19 combines with J gene TRBJ1-6; 7 bases align to TRBD1. The germline V gene has CDR1 LNHDA and CDR2 SQIVND (reference sequence). V shed 4 bases, J shed 7 bases, and the junction held 10 bases outside the gene matches. The CDR3 has 16 amino acids. The CDR3 protein is CASSKIPGQNNSPLHF. Here the CDR3 DNA reads TGTGCCAGTAGTAAAATTCCGGGACAGAACAATTCACCCCTCCACTTT.

This clone was seen repeatedly, ten times or more. The V gene is TRBV19, the J gene TRBJ1-5; D unclear. The CDR3 contains 13 residues. Trimming removed 3 bases at V and 6 bases at J, with 9 bases between. CDR1 and CDR2 (germline): LNHDA, SQIVND (reference sequence). In DNA form, the CDR3 reads TGTGCCAGTAGTATCAGCGGTTTTCAGCCCCAGCATTTT. This gives the protein CASSISGFQPQHF.

This clone was seen once. The V gene is TRBV18, the J gene TRBJ2-2, with D possibly being TRBD1 (5 bases). The ends were cut back, 4 bases at V and 7 bases at J, with 13 bases in the middle. This CDR3 has 14 amino acids. Germline V lookup: CDR1 KGHSH, CDR2 LQKENI. Here the CDR3 DNA reads TGTGCCAGCTCACTACAGGTTTCGGACGGGGAGCTGTTTTTT. Translated: CASSLQVSDGELFF.

The genes are TRBV11-3 and TRBJ2-3, with D uncertain. Looked up from germline, CDR1 is SGHNT and CDR2 is YENEEA. This CDR3 region has 16 residues. V shed 5 bases and J shed 2 bases, with 17 bases lying between them. The CDR3 bases are TGTGCCAGCAGCCACTCTTCAGGTGATCTCACAGATACGCAGTATTTT. This translates into CASSHSSGDLTDTQYF.

The chain employs TRBV27 and TRBJ1-5; perhaps TRBD1 as D (6 bases). Trimming stripped 5 bases from V and 8 bases from J, with 25 bases between. Germline assignment: CDR1 MNHEY and CDR2 SMNVEV (reference sequence). This CDR3 has 17 residues. The CDR3 loop is CASSRSTITGYSEPQHF. CDR3 nucleotide sequence: TGTGCCAGCAGTAGGTCAACCATAACAGGGTATAGCGAGCCCCAGCATTTT.

This clone was counted once. The rearrangement uses TRBV19 and TRBJ2-3; 7 positions agree with TRBD2. V lost 7 bases and J lost 3; bases outside the gene matches: 7. Germline assignment: CDR1 LNHDA and CDR2 SQIVND (reference sequence). The CDR3 loop spans 14 amino acids. The CDR3 sequence: CASTEGGRTDTQYF. In DNA, the CDR3 is TGTGCCAGTACTGAGGGAGGGAGGACAGATACGCAGTATTTT.

This chain connects TRBV9 to TRBJ1-3; 7 bases are shared with TRBD1. From germline, CDR1 is SGDLS and CDR2 YYNGEE. The V gene end was trimmed by 2 bases and the J gene end by 4 bases; junction bases not matched to a gene: 9. This CDR3 region has 16 residues. CDR3 coding DNA: TGTGCCAGCAGCGTTGCAAGACAGGGAGAAGGAAACACCATATATTTT. Residues: CASSVARQGEGNTIYF.

The CDR3 DNA sequence: TGTGCCAGCAGTGACGGGTCTAGCGGGAGGTTAGCCTACGAGCAGTACGTC. Amino acids: CASSDGSSGRLAYEQYV. This rearrangement joins TRBV6-4 to TRBJ2-7; the match to TRBD2 covers 11 bases. V shed 2 bases, J shed 2 bases, and the junction held 8 bases outside the gene matches. The germline gives CDR1 MRHNA, CDR2 SNTAGT. This CDR3 has 17 residues.

The rearrangement uses TRBV5-5 and TRBJ2-4; D is uncertain. Trimming cost V 4 bases and J 8 bases, with 19 bases left between them. The V gene's germline CDR1 is SGHKS and CDR2 YYEKEE (reference sequence). This CDR3 contains 15 residues. In DNA form, the CDR3 reads TGTGCCAGCAGCATCGGCCTCACGGGTATTGACATTCAGTACTTC. Its protein is CASSIGLTGIDIQYF. Combining the CDR3 with reference TRBV5-5 and TRBJ2-4 gives the whole variable domain DAGVTQSPTHLIKTRGQQVTLRCSPISGHKSVSWYQQVLGQGPQFIFQYYEKEERGRGNFPDRFSARQFPNYSSELNVNALLLGDSALYLCASSIGLTGIDIQYFGAGTRLSVL.

The V call is TRBV19, the J call TRBJ2-3, with a weak D call TRBD1 (6 bases). Germline V gene data show CDR1 as LNHDA and CDR2 as SQIVND (reference sequence). Trimming shortened V by 10 bases and J by 0 bases, and 14 bases separated the two germline ends. This CDR3 has 14 amino acids. The CDR3 protein is CATKPQGSTDTQYF. As DNA, the CDR3 is TGTGCCACAAAGCCACAGGGTAGCACAGATACGCAGTATTTT.

The genes are TRBV6-5 and TRBJ1-2; no clear D. Deletions cut 6 bases from V and 4 bases from J, with 15 bases between. Germline CDR1 reads MNHEY; CDR2 reads SVGAGI. CDR3 length equals 14 residues. CDR3: CASSRGQMGYGYTF. As DNA, the CDR3 is TGTGCCAGCAGCCGAGGGCAAATGGGCTATGGCTACACCTTC.

This clone was detected a few times. The chain combines TRBV11-3 with TRBJ1-1; 8 nucleotides agree with TRBD1. Germline values: CDR1 SGHNT, CDR2 YENEEA. Trimming removed 5 bases from V and 7 bases from J; junction bases left unmatched: 6. The CDR3 runs 13 residues. CDR3 nucleotide sequence: TGTGCCAGCAGCCCGGACAGGGCGGGTGAAGCTTTCTTT. Protein sequence: CASSPDRAGEAFF.

The rearrangement uses TRBV4-2 and TRBJ1-1; D is unresolved. Trimming removed 1 base at V and 0 bases at J, with 9 bases between. Germline V gene data show CDR1 as LGHNA and CDR2 as YNFKEQ. The CDR3 length is 15 residues. The CDR3 DNA reads TGTGCCAGCAGCCAAGTAACTCAAGTGAACACTGAAGCTTTCTTT. Its translation is CASSQVTQVNTEAFF.

This chain links TRBV11-2 with TRBJ2-6, with TRBD1 as a possible D gene (7 bases). The CDR3 runs 16 residues. Germline assignment: CDR1 SGHAT and CDR2 FQNNGV. V dropped 6 bases and J dropped 0 bases, with 12 bases sitting between them. The CDR3 region has the DNA TGTGCCAGCAGGTCAGGGGGACTCTCTGGGGCCAACGTCCTGACTTTC. It specifies CASRSGGLSGANVLTF.